This passage covers 25 T cell receptor beta chains from one sample sequenced in a study of human T cells and chemical hapten exposure. The sample's time point: patch test 1, 2 weeks after DPC sensitization. Treatment in this sample: therapeutic diphenylcyclopropenone sensitization with weekly scalp DPC. Via MiXCR, TCRdb re-called the RACE reads, giving one row per CDR3 protein. The table records 180,000 or so distinct CDR3 sequences, approximately 14% of them present only once. Material: whole blood, obtained in connection with sensitization to the hapten diphenylcyclopropenone (DPC). All receptors come from a woman in her 30s with alopecia areata. Some clones in this sample may be carry-over from other donors' samples.

This clonotype was counted at least ten times. This chain uses TRBV29-1 with TRBJ2-7; D is uncertain. CDR1 is SQVTM and CDR2 is ANQGSEA in the germline V gene. There are 13 residues in the CDR3. Trimming stripped 4 bases from V and 0 bases from J, with 10 bases between. The CDR3 region has the DNA TGCAGCGTTGCGTTAGCACTCTCCTACGAGCAGTACTTC. Encoded protein: CSVALALSYEQYF.

This clonotype has more than one count but fewer than ten. The V call is TRBV11-2, the J call TRBJ1-6; D is unclear. The CDR3 has 16 amino acids. CDR1 and CDR2 (germline): SGHAT, FQNNGV. The V and J ends lost 7 bases and 3 bases respectively, with 16 bases between them. DNA for the CDR3: TGTGCCAGCACCACCCCAGGAGGGAACTATAATTCACCCCTCCACTTT. Its translation: CASTTPGGNYNSPLHF.

This clonotype was found many times. The rearrangement joins TRBV11-2 to TRBJ2-1; 7 bases are shared with TRBD2. This CDR3 region has 16 residues. After removal of 1 base from V and 4 bases from J, the junction contained 7 bases not matched to a gene. Germline CDR1 and CDR2: SGHAT and FQNNGV. This chain's CDR3 is CASSLGAGAPYNEQFF. CDR3 DNA: TGTGCCAGCAGCTTAGGGGCGGGAGCACCTTACAATGAGCAGTTCTTC. Full variable domain (missing parts from reference TRBV11-2 and TRBJ2-1): EAGVAQSPRYKIIEKRQSVAFWCNPISGHATLYWYQQILGQGPKLLIQFQNNGVVDDSQLPKDRFSAERLKGVDSTLKIQPAKLEDSAVYLCASSLGAGAPYNEQFFGPGTRLTVL.

A few counts support this clonotype. CDR3 bases: TGTGCCAGCAGCTCTGCGGGGGGTTTGTTGAATACGCAGTATTTT. Its protein product is CASSSAGGLLNTQYF. The rearrangement joins TRBV28 to TRBJ2-3; 8 nucleotides align to TRBD2. V shed 6 bases and J 7 bases; nucleotides not matched to a gene: 12. Germline V lookup: CDR1 MDHEN, CDR2 SYDVKM. This CDR3 has 15 amino acids.

This clonotype was picked up a small number of times. V and J are TRBV24-1 and TRBJ2-1; 8 positions agree with TRBD1. CDR3 length: 13 amino acids. Trimming at V came to 10 bases and at J to 1 base, leaving 2 bases not matched to a gene. The germline gives CDR1 KGHDR, CDR2 SFDVKD. CDR3 nucleotides: TGTGCCACTGGACAGGGTTCCTACAATGAGCAGTTCTTC. The encoded protein is CATGQGSYNEQFF.

This clonotype occurred many times. The chain joins TRBV7-3 to TRBJ1-1; D not resolved. Trimming left V 0 bases short and J 2 bases short, with 10 bases between. The CDR3 sequence is 15 residues long. The germline V gene has CDR1 SGHTA and CDR2 FQGTGA. CDR3 in DNA: TGTGCCAGCAGCTTAACGGGCACGGCCAACACTGAAGCTTTCTTT. Translating gives CASSLTGTANTEAFF.

This chain links TRBV11-2 with TRBJ2-1; no definite D call. Looked up from germline, CDR1 is SGHAT and CDR2 is FQNNGV. This CDR3 spans 14 amino acids. V shed 2 bases and J shed 5 bases, with 10 bases lying between them. CDR3 in amino acids: CASSLKYENNEQFF. In DNA form, the CDR3 reads TGTGCCAGCAGCTTAAAATACGAGAACAATGAGCAGTTCTTC.

This chain joins TRBV3-1 and TRBJ1-2; the D gene is possibly TRBD1 (6 bases). The germline V gene encodes CDR1 LGHDT and CDR2 YNNKEL (reference sequence). There are 14 residues in the CDR3. V was trimmed by 0 bases and J by 8 bases, leaving 13 bases between them. CDR3 sequence (DNA): TGTGCCAGCAGCCAAGATCCGGGGGCGCGAGGCTACACCTTC. This gives the protein CASSQDPGARGYTF.

This clonotype came up many times. The rearrangement links TRBV15 to TRBJ2-7; 7 nucleotides agree with TRBD1. The CDR3 has 14 amino acids. Germline-derived CDR1 and CDR2 are LNHNV and YYDKDF (reference sequence). After removal of 0 bases from V and 5 bases from J, the junction contained 4 bases not matched to a gene. The DNA of the CDR3 is TGTGCCACCAGCAGAGATCGACAGGGCGACGAGCAGTACTTC. As protein: CATSRDRQGDEQYF.

The chain employs TRBV27 and TRBJ1-5, with D maybe TRBD1 (6 bases). CDR1 and CDR2 from the germline V gene are MNHEY and SMNVEV (reference sequence). The CDR3 covers 15 residues. V was pared by 5 bases and J by 4 bases, with 15 bases between. CDR3 sequence reads: CASSMQGLDNQPQHF. The CDR3 nucleotides read TGTGCCAGCAGTATGCAGGGGCTCGATAATCAGCCCCAGCATTTT.

CDR3 residues: CSAREGGTDTQYF. The CDR3 DNA reads as TGCAGTGCTAGAGAGGGGGGCACAGATACGCAGTATTTT. The rearrangement links TRBV20-1 to TRBJ2-3; D tentatively reads TRBD1 or TRBD2 (5 bases each). Trimming shortened V by 0 bases and J by 1 base, and 5 bases separated the two germline ends. This CDR3 has 13 residues. Germline V gene data show CDR1 as DFQATT and CDR2 as SNEGSKA (reference sequence).

The chain carries TRBV29-1 and TRBJ2-1, with 11 nucleotides matching TRBD2. Germline-derived CDR1 and CDR2 are SQVTM and ANQGSEA. The length of the CDR3 is 13 residues. With 8 bases clipped from V and 6 bases from J, the junction kept 6 bases outside the gene matches. CDR3 residues: CSISGRALNEQFF. DNA for the CDR3: TGCAGCATTAGCGGGAGGGCGCTCAATGAGCAGTTCTTC.

The genes are TRBV29-1 and TRBJ1-1; no reliable D call. This CDR3 region has 12 residues. CDR1 is SQVTM and CDR2 is ANQGSEA in the germline V gene. Trimming pared 4 bases from V and 2 bases from J, leaving 8 bases between. The CDR3 region is CSVGSGNTEAFF. The CDR3 DNA sequence: TGCAGCGTTGGCTCGGGTAACACTGAAGCTTTCTTT.

This clonotype was detected many times. The genes are TRBV11-2 and TRBJ1-1, with 10 bases lining up with TRBD1. From germline, CDR1 is SGHAT and CDR2 FQNNGV. J lost 4 bases, V lost 4 bases, and 6 bases had no gene match. This CDR3 is 15 amino acids long. The CDR3 bases are TGTGCCAGCAGCTGGACAGGGGGATCGGGCACTGAAGCTTTCTTT. It translates to CASSWTGGSGTEAFF.

In this sample, this clonotype turned up a few times. The chain joins TRBV10-2 to TRBJ1-5; D is uncertain. This CDR3 has 14 residues. The V end was cut by 3 bases, the J end by 0 bases, with 6 bases between. In germline, CDR1 is WSHSY, CDR2 SAAADI. For the CDR3, the DNA is TGCGCCAGCAGTGACGGGGTTAGCAATCAGCCCCAGCATTTT. Protein product: CASSDGVSNQPQHF.

This rearrangement joins TRBV30 to TRBJ2-2; D unresolved. There are 12 residues in the CDR3. V gave up 3 bases and J gave up 4 bases, with 6 bases separating them. Germline V CDR1 and CDR2: GTSNPN, SVGIG (reference sequence). CDR3: CAWSGPTGELFF. The CDR3 DNA is TGTGCCTGGAGCGGACCCACCGGGGAGCTGTTTTTT.

The sample holds a few counts of this clonotype. The chain has TRBV5-6 and TRBJ2-7, with 10 bases identical to TRBD1. This CDR3 has 15 residues. V dropped 1 base and J dropped 5; count of bases not matched to a gene: 6. Germline CDR1 SGHDT, CDR2 YYEEEE. The CDR3 loop is CASSLPGTGAHEQYF. The CDR3 DNA is TGTGCCAGCAGCTTGCCTGGGACAGGGGCCCACGAGCAGTACTTC.

This clonotype has a handful of counts. The chain is built from TRBV6-6 and TRBJ2-7, with 7 bases that match TRBD2. This CDR3 has 14 residues. Trimming took 7 bases from V and 3 from J; bases not matched to a gene: 9. Germline assignment: CDR1 MNHNY and CDR2 SVGAGI (reference sequence). The CDR3 nucleotides are TGTGCCAGCAAGACCGCGGGGGTCGACTACGAGCAGTACTTC. This translates into CASKTAGVDYEQYF.

The CDR3 here is CASSVIPGLAGENEQFF. The CDR3 DNA sequence: TGTGCCAGCAGCGTAATACCGGGACTAGCGGGAGAGAATGAGCAGTTCTTC. The chain is built from TRBV7-2 and TRBJ2-1; 14 positions agree with TRBD2. Per the germline V gene, CDR1 is SGHTA and CDR2 is FQGNSA. V shed 5 bases and J 7 bases; nucleotides not matched to a gene: 10. This CDR3 has 17 residues.

This clonotype was found a few times. The CDR3 region has the DNA TGTGCCAGCAGCCAAGATACAGTGACAGGAAGGAAGACCCAGTACTTC. Its protein is CASSQDTVTGRKTQYF. This rearrangement joins TRBV3-1 to TRBJ2-5; D is perhaps TRBD1 (6 bases). The germline V gene encodes CDR1 LGHDT and CDR2 YNNKEL (reference sequence). The ends were cut back, 0 bases at V and 6 bases at J, with 17 bases in the middle. This CDR3 comprises 16 residues.

The rearrangement links TRBV9 to TRBJ2-3; no firm D call. This CDR3 region has 15 residues. Trimming took off 0 bases at V and 2 bases at J, with 10 bases between the two ends. The V gene's germline CDR1 is SGDLS and CDR2 YYNGEE. The CDR3 sequence is CASSVAFGITDTQYF. The CDR3 DNA follows: TGTGCCAGCAGCGTAGCTTTTGGGATCACAGATACGCAGTATTTT. The full variable domain, its missing parts supplied by reference TRBV9 and TRBJ2-3, is DSGVTQTPKHLITATGQRVTLRCSPRSGDLSVYWYQQSLDQGLQFLIQYYNGEERAKGNILERFSAQQFPDLHSELNLSSLELGDSALYFCASSVAFGITDTQYFGPGTRLTVL.

The gene calls are TRBV12-3 or TRBV12-4 and TRBJ1-3, with a tentative D call TRBD1 (5 bases). Trimming stripped 2 bases from V and 4 bases from J, with 15 bases between. The CDR3 has 16 residues. The CDR3 region is CASSLWSESGGNTIYF. For the CDR3, the DNA is TGTGCCAGCAGTTTATGGTCGGAGTCAGGGGGAAACACCATATATTTT.

This clonotype was detected many times. V is TRBV20-1 and J is TRBJ1-1; D gene unclear. CDR3 length: 13 residues. From germline, CDR1 is DFQATT and CDR2 SNEGSKA (reference sequence). Trimming cost V 5 bases and J 0 bases, with 10 bases left between them. The CDR3 region has the DNA TGCAGTGCTTATCATGCTATGAACACTGAAGCTTTCTTT. Residues: CSAYHAMNTEAFF.

This clonotype was detected a few times. V usage is TRBV12-3 or TRBV12-4 and J usage is TRBJ1-5; the D gene is possibly TRBD1 (6 bases). Trimming removed 3 bases from V and 2 bases from J, with 14 bases in between. The CDR3 runs 16 residues. As DNA, the CDR3 is TGTGCCAGCAGTTTGTGGGGGCCGGGCGGCAATCAGCCCCAGCATTTT. Protein sequence: CASSLWGPGGNQPQHF.

This clonotype showed up many times. This chain uses TRBV7-6 with TRBJ1-1; no definite D call. Trimming stripped 5 bases from V and 5 bases from J, with 12 bases between. Germline values: CDR1 SGHVS, CDR2 FNYEAQ. The CDR3 has 13 residues. The CDR3 loop is CASSQAGITEAFF. As DNA, the CDR3 is TGTGCCAGCAGCCAGGCGGGGATAACTGAAGCTTTCTTT.